This record looks at one TCR beta chain sequence and its context. This specimen belongs to a study of blood T cell repertoires in COVID-19. Study details: Donors in the United States, Italy and Spain gave samples during acute or convalescent COVID-19. From T cells, B-cell-depleted T cells, or PBMCs came the material, which was cDNA or gDNA.

Authors' analysis steps: Amplification of reference gene primers was used by the study to estimate nucleated cell counts. Assay used: immunoSEQ multiplex PCR; TCRdb lists only in-frame clones, some missing. Clone size and V and J calls were adopted from that table, with D and trimming inferred from the DNA. The data show approximately 100,000 clones, with about 90% seen just once and around a tenth held by the top ten. CDR3 length: 14 amino acids. V was cut by 5 bases and J by 8 bases, with 13 bases left in between. The germline CDR1 and CDR2 sequences are MDHEN and SYDVKM. This clonotype was sampled from a woman in her 30s with acute or convalescent COVID-19. The sample consisted of peripheral blood. The rearrangement joins TRBV28 to TRBJ1-6; D unclear. The CDR3 DNA follows: TGTGCCAGCAGTGCGGGAGGCTCGGATTCACCCCTCCACTTT. Translating gives CASSAGGSDSPLHF.